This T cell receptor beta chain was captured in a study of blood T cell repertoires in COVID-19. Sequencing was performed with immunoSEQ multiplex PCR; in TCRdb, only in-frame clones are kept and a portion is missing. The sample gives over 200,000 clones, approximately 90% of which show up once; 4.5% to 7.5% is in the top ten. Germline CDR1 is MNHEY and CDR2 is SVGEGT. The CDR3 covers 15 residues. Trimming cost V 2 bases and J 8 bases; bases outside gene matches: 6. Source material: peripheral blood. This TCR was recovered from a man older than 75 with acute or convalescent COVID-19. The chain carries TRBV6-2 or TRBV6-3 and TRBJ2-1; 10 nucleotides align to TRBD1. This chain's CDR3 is CASSYPGQGIDEQFF. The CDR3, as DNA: TGTGCCAGCAGTTACCCGGGACAGGGGATAGATGAGCAGTTCTTC.